These 17 T cell receptor beta chains were all obtained from the same sample, sequenced in a study of CD8+ T cells in alopecia areata. Extraction and reverse transcription of RNA yielded cDNA as the sequencing template. Here immunoSEQ multiplex PCR was the method, and the copy in TCRdb shows in-frame clones only, minus some. The table lists fewer than 100,000 clones, 70% to 80% of them singletons, with 17% in the top ten. Described treatment: oral pan-JAK inhibitor, 5-10 mg twice daily. Sequences were derived from CD8+ T cells sorted from blood, sampled at week 44, from a patient treated with tofacitinib. These receptors came from a human donor with alopecia areata.

This clone was found a few times. The chain has TRBV19 and TRBJ2-1; 8 bases line up with TRBD1. Germline V gene data show CDR1 as LNHDA and CDR2 as SQIVND (reference sequence). CDR3 length equals 15 residues. The V and J ends lost 5 bases and 2 bases, in that order; junction bases with no gene match: 5. The CDR3 loop reads CASSHQGATYNEQFF. The CDR3 nucleotides read TGTGCCAGTAGTCACCAGGGGGCTACCTACAATGAGCAGTTCTTC.

This clone turned up a few times. V gene TRBV19 combines with J gene TRBJ1-1; TRBD1 is a possible D gene (6 bases). CDR1 and CDR2 from the germline V gene are LNHDA and SQIVND (reference sequence). The CDR3 is 16 amino acids. Trimming left V 8 bases short and J 3 bases short, with 22 bases between. CDR3 loop: CASSDSIYRRDTEAFF. The CDR3, as DNA: TGTGCCAGTTCGGACAGTATTTACCGGAGGGACACTGAAGCTTTCTTT.

This sequence joins TRBV27 and TRBJ2-1, with 9 bases lining up with TRBD2. Germline V gene lookup returns CDR1 MNHEY and CDR2 SMNVEV (reference sequence). The V gene end was trimmed by 5 bases and the J gene end by 0 bases; junction bases not matched to a gene: 8. CDR3 length equals 17 residues. This CDR3 reads CASSKQRGGASYNEQFF. The CDR3 DNA follows: TGTGCCAGCAGTAAACAACGCGGGGGGGCCTCCTACAATGAGCAGTTCTTC.

The V and J genes are TRBV10-3 and TRBJ1-6; no definite D call. From germline, CDR1 is ENHRY and CDR2 SYGVKD. The CDR3 runs to 16 residues. Trimming stripped 0 bases from V and 8 bases from J, with 14 bases between. CDR3 nucleotides: TGTGCCATCAGTGAGTCGGCAGAAGAATTTGATTCACCCCTCCACTTT. Protein: CAISESAEEFDSPLHF.

This clone came up once. This rearrangement joins TRBV29-1 to TRBJ2-1; 7 nucleotides agree with TRBD1. Germline loops: CDR1 SQVTM, CDR2 ANQGSEA. Trimming took 1 base from V and 4 from J; bases not matched to a gene: 7. This CDR3 is built from 15 residues. CDR3 sequence: CSVEAPRTGYNEQFF. The DNA of the CDR3 is TGCAGCGTTGAAGCCCCAAGGACAGGATACAATGAGCAGTTCTTC.

The CDR3 DNA follows: TGCAGCGTTGACTCAGGGGGCGCAAATGGCTACACCTTC. Translating it yields CSVDSGGANGYTF. This chain joins TRBV29-1 and TRBJ1-2; 8 positions agree with TRBD1. The CDR3 extends over 13 amino acids. Germline V gene data show CDR1 as SQVTM and CDR2 as ANQGSEA. V shed 3 bases, J shed 6 bases, and the junction held 6 bases outside the gene matches. Supplemented by reference TRBV29-1 and TRBJ1-2, the full variable domain reads SAVISQKPSRDICQRGTSLTIQCQVDSQVTMMFWYRQQPGQSLTLIATANQGSEATYESGFVIDKFPISRPNLTFSTLTVSNMSPEDSSIYLCSVDSGGANGYTFGSGTRLTVV.

This clone was recorded only once. CDR3 sequence (DNA): TGTGCCAGCTCATCCACCCCCCCGCAAGCGGGTGGTCAAGAGACCCAGTACTTC. This translates into CASSSTPPQAGGQETQYF. The chain couples TRBV18 to TRBJ2-5, with D perhaps matching TRBD2 (6 bases). The V end was cut by 5 bases, the J end by 2 bases, with 24 bases between. The CDR3 extends over 18 amino acids. Per the germline V gene, CDR1 is KGHSH and CDR2 is LQKENI.

The rearrangement links TRBV27 to TRBJ1-1; the match to TRBD1 covers 7 bases. The CDR3 length is 15 residues. J was trimmed by 1 base and V by 8 bases; bases with no gene match: 10. CDR1 is MNHEY, CDR2 SMNVEV, per germline (reference sequence). The CDR3 coding sequence is TGTGCCAGCTCCCCCTTAGGGGACAGGAACACTGAAGCTTTCTTT. Translation: CASSPLGDRNTEAFF.

V gene TRBV4-3 combines with J gene TRBJ2-1; D remains ambiguous. The CDR3 length is 14 residues. Germline V gives CDR1 LGHNA, CDR2 YSLEER. V was cut by 1 base and J by 7 bases, with 11 bases left in between. The CDR3 nucleotides are TGCGCCAGCAGCCAAGTCACGGACGGTAATGAGCAGTTCTTC. Protein product: CASSQVTDGNEQFF.

V is TRBV29-1 and J is TRBJ2-7; D perhaps matches TRBD1 (5 bases). There are 13 residues in the CDR3. Germline values: CDR1 SQVTM, CDR2 ANQGSEA. V lost 2 bases to trimming and J lost 5 bases, with 13 bases between them. The CDR3 spells CSVEFRGTHEQYF. Written as DNA, the CDR3 is TGCAGCGTTGAATTTAGGGGAACCCACGAGCAGTACTTC.

The rearrangement links TRBV15 to TRBJ2-7; weak D call: TRBD1 (5 bases). Looked up from germline, CDR1 is LNHNV and CDR2 is YYDKDF (reference sequence). The CDR3 loop spans 13 amino acids. V was cut by 5 bases and J by 4 bases, with 12 bases left in between. The CDR3 protein is CATSLGQGYEQYF. CDR3 coding DNA: TGTGCCACCAGCTTGGGGCAGGGATACGAGCAGTACTTC. Variable domain in full (rest from reference TRBV15 and TRBJ2-7): DAMVIQNPRYQVTQFGKPVTLSCSQTLNHNVMYWYQQKSSQAPKLLFHYYDKDFNNEADTPDNFQSRRPNTSFCFLDIRSPGLGDTAMYLCATSLGQGYEQYFGPGTRLTVT.

The gene calls are TRBV6-1 and TRBJ1-6; D possibly corresponds to TRBD1 (5 bases). V was cut by 7 bases and J by 7 bases, with 17 bases left in between. This CDR3 is built from 15 residues. Germline CDR1 reads MNHNS; CDR2 reads SASEGT. CDR3 sequence: CASTQNRPLNSPLHF. The CDR3 DNA reads TGTGCCAGCACTCAAAACAGGCCGCTCAATTCACCCCTCCACTTT.

The chain uses TRBV4-3 and TRBJ2-3; D perhaps matches TRBD2 (5 bases). Per germline, CDR1 LGHNA and CDR2 YSLEER. The CDR3 is made up of 18 amino acids. V was shortened by 0 bases and J by 0 bases, with 16 bases between the two germline ends. CDR3 nucleotides: TGCGCCAGCAGCCAAGACAGAGCGGAAAGCCCTAGCACAGATACGCAGTATTTT. Amino acid sequence: CASSQDRAESPSTDTQYF.

CDR3 loop: CASSQGPSHSYEQYF. CDR3 sequence (DNA): TGCGCCAGCAGCCAAGGACCGTCGCACTCCTACGAGCAGTACTTC. The V and J genes are TRBV4-3 and TRBJ2-7, with D hard to call. There are 15 residues in the CDR3. The germline gives CDR1 LGHNA, CDR2 YSLEER. Trimming shortened V by 1 base and J by 0 bases, and 10 bases separated the two germline ends.

The CDR3 bases are TGTGCCAGCAGCCCTAATAGGAACACTGAAGCTTTCTTT. The encoded protein is CASSPNRNTEAFF. The genes are TRBV5-5 and TRBJ1-1; D gene unclear. Trimming pared 4 bases from V and 1 base from J, leaving 8 bases between. This CDR3 spans 13 amino acids. Germline V gene lookup returns CDR1 SGHKS and CDR2 YYEKEE (reference sequence).

The chain is built from TRBV29-1 and TRBJ2-6; D not certain. The germline V and J ends were trimmed by 6 bases and 0 bases, with 9 bases remaining between them. The germline V gene encodes CDR1 SQVTM and CDR2 ANQGSEA. CDR3 length equals 14 residues. The CDR3 protein is CSVTGPSGANVLTF. The CDR3 DNA reads as TGCAGCGTCACCGGCCCCTCTGGGGCCAACGTCCTGACTTTC.

V and J are TRBV10-2 and TRBJ2-3; a weak D match, TRBD1 (6 bases). The CDR3 has 15 amino acids. Trimming removed 6 bases at V and 4 bases at J, with 17 bases between. Germline V gives CDR1 WSHSY, CDR2 SAAADI. As DNA, the CDR3 is TGCGCCAGCAGAGCCAACCCGTCAGGGGCAGATACGCAGTATTTT. This codes for CASRANPSGADTQYF.